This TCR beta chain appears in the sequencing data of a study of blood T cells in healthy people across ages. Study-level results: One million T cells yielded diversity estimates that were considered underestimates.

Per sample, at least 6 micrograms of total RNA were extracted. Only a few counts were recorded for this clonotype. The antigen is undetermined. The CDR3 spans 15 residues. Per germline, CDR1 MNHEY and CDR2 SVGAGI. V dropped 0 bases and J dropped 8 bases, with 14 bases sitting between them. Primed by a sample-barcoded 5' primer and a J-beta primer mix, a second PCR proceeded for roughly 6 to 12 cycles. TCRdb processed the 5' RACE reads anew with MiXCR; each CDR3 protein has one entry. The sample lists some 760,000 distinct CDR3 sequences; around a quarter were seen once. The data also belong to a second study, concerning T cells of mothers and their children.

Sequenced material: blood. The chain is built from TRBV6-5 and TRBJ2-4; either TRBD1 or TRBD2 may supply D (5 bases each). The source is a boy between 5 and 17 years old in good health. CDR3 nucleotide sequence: TGTGCCAGCAGTTACTCCGCGTTGGGACGGCACATTCAGTACTTC. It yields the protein CASSYSALGRHIQYF.